This TCR beta chain stems from a study of PD-L1 blockade in urothelial cancer. Overall study results and limits: Below-median pretreatment blood TCR clonality was a predictor of better survival.

Libraries were prepared by immunoSEQ multiplex PCR; TCRdb keeps only in-frame clonotypes and omits some of them. This sample has 50,000 or so clones, with around 84% found just once. Specified time point: pretreatment peripheral blood. A word on this clone: Its antigen remains unidentified.

Germline CDR1 and CDR2: SGHVS and FQNEAQ. J lost 0 bases, V lost 5 bases, and 6 bases had no gene match. The CDR3 covers 16 residues. Sequenced here: PBMCs, sampled around atezolizumab (anti-PD-L1) treatment. The rearrangement links TRBV7-8 to TRBJ1-4; 7 bases align to TRBD1. The TCR comes from a man aged 65 to 85 with urothelial cancer. The CDR3 coding sequence is TGTGCCAGCAGCCCACAGGGGCGCGCAACTAATGAAAAACTGTTTTTT. Translated, it gives CASSPQGRATNEKLFF.